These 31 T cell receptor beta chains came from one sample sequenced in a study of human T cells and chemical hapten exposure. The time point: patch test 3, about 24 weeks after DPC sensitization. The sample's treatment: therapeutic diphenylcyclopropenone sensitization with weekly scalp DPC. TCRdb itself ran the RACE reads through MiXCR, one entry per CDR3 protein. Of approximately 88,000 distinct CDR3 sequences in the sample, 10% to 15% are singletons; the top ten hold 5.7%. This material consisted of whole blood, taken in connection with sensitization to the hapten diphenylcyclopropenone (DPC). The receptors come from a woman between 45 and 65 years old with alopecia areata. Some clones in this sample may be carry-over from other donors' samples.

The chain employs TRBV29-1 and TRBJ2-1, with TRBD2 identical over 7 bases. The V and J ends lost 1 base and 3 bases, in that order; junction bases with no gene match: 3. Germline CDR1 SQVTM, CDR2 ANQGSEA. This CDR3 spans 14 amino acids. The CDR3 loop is CSVEGTRNYNEQFF. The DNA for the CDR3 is TGCAGCGTTGAAGGGACTAGAAACTACAATGAGCAGTTCTTC.

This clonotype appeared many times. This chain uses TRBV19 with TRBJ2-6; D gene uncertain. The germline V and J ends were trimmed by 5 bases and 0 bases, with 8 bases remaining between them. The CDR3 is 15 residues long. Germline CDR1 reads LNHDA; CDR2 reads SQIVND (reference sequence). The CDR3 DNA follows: TGTGCCAGTAGTCACATCAACTCTGGGGCCAACGTCCTGACTTTC. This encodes CASSHINSGANVLTF.

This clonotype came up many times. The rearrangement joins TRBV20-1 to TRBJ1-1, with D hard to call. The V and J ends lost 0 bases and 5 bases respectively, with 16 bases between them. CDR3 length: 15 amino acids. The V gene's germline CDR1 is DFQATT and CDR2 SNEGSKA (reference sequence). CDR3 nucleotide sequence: TGCAGTGCTAGAGATTCGGCAGAACTATTGACTGAAGCTTTCTTT. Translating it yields CSARDSAELLTEAFF.

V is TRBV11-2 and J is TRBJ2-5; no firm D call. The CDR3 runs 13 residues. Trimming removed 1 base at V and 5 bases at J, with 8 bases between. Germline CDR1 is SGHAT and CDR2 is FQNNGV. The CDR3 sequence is CASSLVGLETQYF. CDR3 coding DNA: TGTGCCAGCAGCTTAGTAGGTCTGGAGACCCAGTACTTC.

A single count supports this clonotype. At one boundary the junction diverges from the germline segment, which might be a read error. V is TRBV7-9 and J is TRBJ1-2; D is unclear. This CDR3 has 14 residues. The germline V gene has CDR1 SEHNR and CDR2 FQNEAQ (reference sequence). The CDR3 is CASSLYSLLYCYTF. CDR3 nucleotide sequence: TGTGCCAGCAGCTTGTACAGCCTGCTCTATTGCTACACCTTC. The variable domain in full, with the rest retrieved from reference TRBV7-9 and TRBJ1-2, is DTGVSQNPRHKITKRGQNVTFRCDPISEHNRLYWYRQTLGQGPEFLTYFQNEAQLEKSRLLSDRFSAERPKGSFSTLEIQRTEQGDSAMYLCASSLYSLLYCYTFGSGTRLTVV.

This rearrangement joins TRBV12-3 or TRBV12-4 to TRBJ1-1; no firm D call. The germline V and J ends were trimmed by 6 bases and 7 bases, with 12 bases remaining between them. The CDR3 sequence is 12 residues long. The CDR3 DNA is TGTGCCAGCAGGGAGAACCGGGATGAAGCTTTCTTT. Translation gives CASRENRDEAFF.

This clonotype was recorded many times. CDR3 nucleotides: TGTGCCAGCAGCCGAACAGGAATCTCCTACGAGCAGTACTTC. This sequence encodes CASSRTGISYEQYF. The chain couples TRBV11-2 to TRBJ2-7; tentative D call: TRBD1 (5 bases). The germline V gene encodes CDR1 SGHAT and CDR2 FQNNGV. The CDR3 sequence is 14 residues long. Deletions cut 5 bases from V and 0 bases from J, with 11 bases between.

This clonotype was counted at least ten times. The CDR3 is CSARAGTSGRPYEQYF. CDR3 nucleotides: TGCAGTGCTAGAGCTGGGACTAGCGGGAGGCCATACGAGCAGTACTTC. V and J are TRBV20-1 and TRBJ2-7, with TRBD2 matching over 15 bases. The CDR3 sequence is 16 residues long. Per germline, CDR1 DFQATT and CDR2 SNEGSKA (reference sequence). V lost 1 base, J lost 4 bases, and 5 bases stayed unmatched.

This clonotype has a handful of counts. The CDR3: CATSRAPGLSGANVLTF. For the CDR3, the DNA is TGTGCCACCAGCAGAGCCCCGGGACTCTCTGGGGCCAACGTCCTGACTTTC. The chain combines TRBV15 with TRBJ2-6, with a possible D match to TRBD2 (6 bases). CDR3 length: 17 amino acids. Germline lookup yields CDR1 LNHNV and CDR2 YYDKDF (reference sequence). The germline V and J ends were trimmed by 1 base and 0 bases, with 10 bases remaining between them.

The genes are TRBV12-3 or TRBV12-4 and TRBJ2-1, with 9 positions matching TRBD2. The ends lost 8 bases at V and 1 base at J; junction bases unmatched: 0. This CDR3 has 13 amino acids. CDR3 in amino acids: CASLAGSYNEQFF. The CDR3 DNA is TGTGCCAGCCTAGCGGGGTCCTACAATGAGCAGTTCTTC.

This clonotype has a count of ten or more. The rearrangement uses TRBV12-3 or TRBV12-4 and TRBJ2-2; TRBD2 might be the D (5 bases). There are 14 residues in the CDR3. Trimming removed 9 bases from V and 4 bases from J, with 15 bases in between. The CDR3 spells CASGNSGRTGELFF. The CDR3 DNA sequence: TGTGCCAGTGGGAACAGCGGACGCACCGGGGAGCTGTTTTTT.

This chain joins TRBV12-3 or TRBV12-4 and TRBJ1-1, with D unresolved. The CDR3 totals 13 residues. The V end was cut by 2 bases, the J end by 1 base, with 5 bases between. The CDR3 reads CASSLTTNTEAFF. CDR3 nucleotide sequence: TGTGCCAGCAGTTTAACCACGAACACTGAAGCTTTCTTT.

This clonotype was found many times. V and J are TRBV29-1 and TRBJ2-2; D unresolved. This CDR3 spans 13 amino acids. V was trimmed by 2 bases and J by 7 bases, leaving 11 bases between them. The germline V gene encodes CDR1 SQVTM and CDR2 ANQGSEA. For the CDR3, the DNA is TGCAGCGTTGAAACAGAGTTTAACGGGGAGCTGTTTTTT. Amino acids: CSVETEFNGELFF.

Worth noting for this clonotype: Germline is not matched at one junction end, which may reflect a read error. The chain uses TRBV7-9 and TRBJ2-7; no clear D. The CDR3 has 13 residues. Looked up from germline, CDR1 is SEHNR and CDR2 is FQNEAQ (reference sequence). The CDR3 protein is CASSPGRLGGLNF. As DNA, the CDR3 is TGTGCCAGCAGCCCGGGTCGGTTAGGTGGGCTAAACTTC.

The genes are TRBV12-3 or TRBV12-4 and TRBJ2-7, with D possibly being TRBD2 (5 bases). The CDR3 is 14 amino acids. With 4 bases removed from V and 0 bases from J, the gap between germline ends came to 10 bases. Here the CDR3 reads CASSSLRGSYEQYF. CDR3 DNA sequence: TGTGCCAGCAGTTCCCTCCGGGGCTCCTACGAGCAGTACTTC.

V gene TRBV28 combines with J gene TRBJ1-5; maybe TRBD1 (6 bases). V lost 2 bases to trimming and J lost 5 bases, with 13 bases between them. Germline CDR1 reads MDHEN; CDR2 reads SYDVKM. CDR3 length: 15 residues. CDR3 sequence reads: CASSLVGALHQPQHF. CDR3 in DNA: TGTGCCAGCAGTTTAGTGGGGGCCTTGCATCAGCCCCAGCATTTT.

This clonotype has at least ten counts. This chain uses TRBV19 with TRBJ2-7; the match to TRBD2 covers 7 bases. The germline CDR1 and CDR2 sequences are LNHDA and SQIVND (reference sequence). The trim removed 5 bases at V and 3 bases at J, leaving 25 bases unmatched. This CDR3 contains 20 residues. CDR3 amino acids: CASSLRAPLREPSPLYEQYF. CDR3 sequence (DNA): TGTGCCAGTAGTCTCCGGGCTCCGTTGCGGGAGCCCTCACCGCTCTACGAGCAGTACTTC. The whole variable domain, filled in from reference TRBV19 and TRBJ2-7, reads DGGITQSPKYLFRKEGQNVTLSCEQNLNHDAMYWYRQDPGQGLRLIYYSQIVNDFQKGDIAEGYSVSREKKESFPLTVTSAQKNPTAFYLCASSLRAPLREPSPLYEQYFGPGTRLTVT.

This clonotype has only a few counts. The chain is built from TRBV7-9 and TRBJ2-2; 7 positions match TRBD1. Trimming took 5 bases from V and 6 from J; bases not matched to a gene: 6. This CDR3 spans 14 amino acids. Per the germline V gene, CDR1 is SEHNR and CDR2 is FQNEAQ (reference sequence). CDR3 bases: TGTGCCAGCAGCCCGGGGACAGAGGCCGGGGAGCTGTTTTTT. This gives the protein CASSPGTEAGELFF. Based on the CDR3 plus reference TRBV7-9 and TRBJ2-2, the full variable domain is DTGVSQNPRHKITKRGQNVTFRCDPISEHNRLYWYRQTLGQGPEFLTYFQNEAQLEKSRLLSDRFSAERPKGSFSTLEIQRTEQGDSAMYLCASSPGTEAGELFFGEGSRLTVL.

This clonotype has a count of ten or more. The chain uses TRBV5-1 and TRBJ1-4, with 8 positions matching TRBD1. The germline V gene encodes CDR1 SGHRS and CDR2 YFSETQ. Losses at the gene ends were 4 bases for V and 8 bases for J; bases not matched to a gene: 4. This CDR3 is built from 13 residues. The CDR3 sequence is CASSAGTGEKLFF. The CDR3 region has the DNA TGCGCCAGCAGCGCCGGGACAGGAGAAAAACTGTTTTTT.

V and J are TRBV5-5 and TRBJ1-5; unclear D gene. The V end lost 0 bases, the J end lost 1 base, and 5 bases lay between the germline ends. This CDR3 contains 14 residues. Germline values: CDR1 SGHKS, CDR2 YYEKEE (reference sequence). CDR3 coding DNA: TGTGCCAGCAGCTTGGTTGGCAGCAATCAGCCCCAGCATTTT. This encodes CASSLVGSNQPQHF. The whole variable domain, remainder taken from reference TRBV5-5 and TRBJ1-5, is DAGVTQSPTHLIKTRGQQVTLRCSPISGHKSVSWYQQVLGQGPQFIFQYYEKEERGRGNFPDRFSARQFPNYSSELNVNALLLGDSALYLCASSLVGSNQPQHFGDGTRLSIL.

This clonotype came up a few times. CDR3 in DNA: TGTGCCAGCAGTCCGCACTTTGGGGGGGGAGGCGACACCGGGGAGCTGTTTTTT. Translating gives CASSPHFGGGGDTGELFF. This chain connects TRBV27 to TRBJ2-2; 7 bases are a match to TRBD2. V gave up 5 bases and J gave up 3 bases; unmatched junction bases: 15. The germline gives CDR1 MNHEY, CDR2 SMNVEV (reference sequence). The CDR3 sequence is 18 residues long.

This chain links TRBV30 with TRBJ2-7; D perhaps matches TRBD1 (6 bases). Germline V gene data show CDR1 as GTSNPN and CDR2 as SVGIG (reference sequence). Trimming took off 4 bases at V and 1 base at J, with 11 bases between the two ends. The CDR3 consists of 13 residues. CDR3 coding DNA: TGTGCCTGGAATAGGGGGAGATCCTACGAGCAGTACTTC. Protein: CAWNRGRSYEQYF.

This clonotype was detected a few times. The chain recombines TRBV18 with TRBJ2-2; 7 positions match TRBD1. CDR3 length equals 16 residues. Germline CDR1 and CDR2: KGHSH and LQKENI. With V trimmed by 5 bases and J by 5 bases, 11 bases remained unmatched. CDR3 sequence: CASSFEGGVWTGELFF. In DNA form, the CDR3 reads TGTGCCAGCTCATTTGAAGGGGGCGTCTGGACCGGGGAGCTGTTTTTT.

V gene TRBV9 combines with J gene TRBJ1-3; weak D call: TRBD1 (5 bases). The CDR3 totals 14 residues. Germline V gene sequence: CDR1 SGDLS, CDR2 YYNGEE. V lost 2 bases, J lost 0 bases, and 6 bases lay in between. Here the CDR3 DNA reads TGTGCCAGCAGCGTGACAGTCTCTGGAAACACCATATATTTT. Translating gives CASSVTVSGNTIYF.

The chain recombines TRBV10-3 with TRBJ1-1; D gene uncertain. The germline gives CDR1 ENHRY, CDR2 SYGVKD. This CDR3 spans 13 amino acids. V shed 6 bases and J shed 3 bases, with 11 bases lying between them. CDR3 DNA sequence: TGTGCCATCAGAACGGACCCTGACACTGAAGCTTTCTTT. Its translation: CAIRTDPDTEAFF.

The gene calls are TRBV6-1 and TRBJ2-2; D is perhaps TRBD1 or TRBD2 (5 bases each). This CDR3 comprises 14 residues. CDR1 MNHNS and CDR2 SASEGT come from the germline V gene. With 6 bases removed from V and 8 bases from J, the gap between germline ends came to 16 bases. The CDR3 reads CASRTWGLAGELFF. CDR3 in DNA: TGTGCCAGCAGAACATGGGGGTTGGCTGGGGAGCTGTTTTTT.

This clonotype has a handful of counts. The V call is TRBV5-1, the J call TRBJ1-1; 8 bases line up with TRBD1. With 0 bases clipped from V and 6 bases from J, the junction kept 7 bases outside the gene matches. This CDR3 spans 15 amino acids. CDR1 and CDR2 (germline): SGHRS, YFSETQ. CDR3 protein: CASSLGQGAGAEAFF. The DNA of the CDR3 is TGCGCCAGCAGCTTGGGTCAGGGGGCTGGGGCTGAAGCTTTCTTT.

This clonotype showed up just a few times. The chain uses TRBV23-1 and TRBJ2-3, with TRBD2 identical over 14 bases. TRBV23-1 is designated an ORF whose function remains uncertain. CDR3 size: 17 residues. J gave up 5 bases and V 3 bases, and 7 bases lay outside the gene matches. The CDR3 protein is CASSQWGLAGVEDTQYF. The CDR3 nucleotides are TGCGCCAGCAGTCAGTGGGGACTAGCGGGAGTTGAAGATACGCAGTATTTT.

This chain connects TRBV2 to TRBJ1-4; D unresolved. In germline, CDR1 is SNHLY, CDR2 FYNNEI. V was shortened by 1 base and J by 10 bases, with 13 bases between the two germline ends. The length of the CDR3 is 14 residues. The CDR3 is CASSEGPGDVKLFF. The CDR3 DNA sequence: TGTGCCAGCAGTGAAGGGCCCGGCGATGTAAAACTGTTTTTT.

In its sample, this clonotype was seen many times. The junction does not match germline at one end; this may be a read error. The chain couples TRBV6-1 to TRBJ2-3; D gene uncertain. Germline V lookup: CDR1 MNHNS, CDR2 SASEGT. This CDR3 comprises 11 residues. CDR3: CASSESRTHNF. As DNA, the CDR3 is TGTGCCAGCAGTGAAAGTAGGACCCACAATTTT.

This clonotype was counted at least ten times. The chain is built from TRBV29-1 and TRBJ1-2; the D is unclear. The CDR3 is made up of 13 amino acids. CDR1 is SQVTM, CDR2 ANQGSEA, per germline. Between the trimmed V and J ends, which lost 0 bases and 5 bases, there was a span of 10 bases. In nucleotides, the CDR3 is TGCAGCGTTGAAGAGTCCCGGCGGTATGGCTACACCTTC. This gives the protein CSVEESRRYGYTF. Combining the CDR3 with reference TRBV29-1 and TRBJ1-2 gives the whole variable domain SAVISQKPSRDICQRGTSLTIQCQVDSQVTMMFWYRQQPGQSLTLIATANQGSEATYESGFVIDKFPISRPNLTFSTLTVSNMSPEDSSIYLCSVEESRRYGYTFGSGTRLTVV.